The rows below give T cell receptor beta chains drawn from one sample of a study of OX40 agonist ivuxolimab in advanced cancers. TCRdb's copy holds only in-frame clones and misses some; the assay was immunoSEQ multiplex PCR. The sample consists of under 80,000 clones, around nine tenths of them appearing once. The specimen was CD4+ or CD8+ T cells sorted from blood, collected in a trial of the OX40 agonist ivuxolimab. The receptor source for this set is an adult with an advanced solid tumor such as melanoma, head and neck, liver or kidney cancer. Both conserved end residues are part of each CDR3. The D gene is left open where the match is weak. The listing skips clone size in some rows; elsewhere it reads once, few, many or a size class.

TRBJ2-5	TRBD2	TRBV11-1	-	CASSLNPAGGSETQYF	TGTGCCAGCAGCTTAAACCCAGCGGGGGGGAGTGAGACCCAGTACTTC
TRBJ2-3	-	TRBV28	-	CASSLWRGRRTDTQYF	TGTGCCAGCAGTTTATGGAGGGGGAGGAGGACAGATACGCAGTATTTT
TRBJ1-5	-	TRBV19	-	CASSPPFNRAYSNQPQHF	TGTGCCAGTTCCCCCCCCTTTAACAGAGCTTATAGCAATCAGCCCCAGCATTTT
TRBJ1-6	-	TRBV5-5	once	CASSSGRSSYNSPLHF	TGTGCCAGCAGCTCAGGACGGAGCTCCTATAATTCACCCCTCCACTTT
TRBJ2-7	-	TRBV5-6	-	CASSPEIDDEQYF	TGTGCCAGCAGCCCTGAAATCGACGACGAGCAGTACTTC
TRBJ1-6	-	TRBV6-1	-	CASSESWQGHSPLHF	TGTGCCAGCAGTGAATCGTGGCAAGGGCATTCACCCCTCCACTTT
TRBJ2-7	TRBD2	TRBV11-2	-	CASSPMAASGAYEQYF	TGTGCCAGCAGCCCTATGGCGGCTAGCGGGGCCTACGAGCAGTACTTC
TRBJ1-1	TRBD1	TRBV7-9	-	CASSLDRGRYTEAFF	TGTGCCAGCAGCCTGGACAGGGGCAGGTACACTGAAGCTTTCTTT
TRBJ1-1	-	TRBV7-3	-	CASSWGQNTEAFF	TGTGCCAGCAGTTGGGGACAGAACACTGAAGCTTTCTTT
TRBJ2-5	-	TRBV20-1	-	CSVHKQETQYF	TGCAGTGTTCACAAGCAAGAGACCCAGTACTTC
TRBJ2-2	TRBD2	TRBV30	-	CAWSVLLAGGPSAGELFF	TGTGCCTGGAGTGTACTGTTGGCGGGAGGGCCCTCGGCCGGGGAGCTGTTTTTT
TRBJ2-7	-	TRBV5-5	-	CASSLTGRSDYEQYF	TGTGCCAGCAGCTTGACGGGAAGATCGGACTACGAGCAGTACTTC
TRBJ2-3	-	TRBV6-1	-	CASDRSGSTDTQYF	TGTGCCAGCGACAGAAGCGGTAGCACAGATACGCAGTATTTT
TRBJ1-4	-	TRBV28	-	CASSLFAAGAVKGKLFF	TGTGCCAGCAGTTTGTTCGCAGCGGGGGCCGTGAAAGGAAAACTGTTTTTT
TRBJ2-3	TRBD1	TRBV29-1	-	CSAPQGATTDTQYF	TGCAGCGCACCACAGGGGGCGACCACAGATACGCAGTATTTT
TRBJ2-1	-	TRBV4-3	once	CASSQEGAGYEQFF	TGCGCCAGCAGCCAAGAGGGCGCAGGCTATGAGCAGTTCTTC
TRBJ2-3	TRBD1	TRBV5-8	-	CASSGVRDRGRRDTQYF	TGTGCCAGCAGCGGCGTCCGGGACAGGGGTCGTCGAGATACGCAGTATTTT
TRBJ1-2	TRBD1	TRBV6-5	-	CASSYGPGGNDGYTF	TGTGCCAGCAGTTACGGGCCAGGGGGTAACGATGGCTACACCTTC
TRBJ2-7	TRBD2	TRBV28	-	CASRPSGLYEQYF	TGTGCCAGCAGGCCTAGCGGACTGTACGAGCAGTACTTC
TRBJ2-2	TRBD2	TRBV7-3	-	CASSLTGGASSGGELFF	TGTGCCAGCAGCTTAACGGGAGGGGCTAGCTCCGGCGGGGAGCTGTTTTTT
TRBJ1-5	-	TRBV10-3	-	CAISEARGGNQPQHF	TGTGCCATCAGTGAAGCCAGGGGAGGCAATCAGCCCCAGCATTTT
TRBJ2-1	TRBD2	TRBV4-1	-	CASSQDGGLAALYEQFF	TGCGCCAGCAGCCAAGATGGCGGACTAGCAGCTCTATATGAGCAGTTCTTC